A single sample is the source of the 14 T cell receptor beta chains below, sequenced in a study of cytomegalovirus exposure and HLA in healthy donors. The PCR had 60 Vbeta and 13 Jbeta primers. Method: immunoSEQ multiplex PCR; TCRdb's copy keeps in-frame clones and lacks some. Of roughly 150,000 clones in the sample, 80% to 90% were seen once. Source material: PBMCs. These receptors all stem from a woman aged 18-29 years in good health and CMV-seronegative.

This clone was counted a single time. The rearrangement links TRBV6-1 to TRBJ2-7; TRBD1 agrees at 9 bases. V shed 7 bases and J 3 bases; nucleotides not matched to a gene: 1. The CDR3 runs 12 residues. From germline, CDR1 is MNHNS and CDR2 SASEGT. CDR3 residues: CASTGQGYEQYF. CDR3 DNA sequence: TGTGCCAGCACGGGACAGGGCTACGAGCAGTACTTC.

The gene calls are TRBV2 and TRBJ1-2; D may be TRBD1 (6 bases). V was shortened by 3 bases and J by 5 bases, with 16 bases between the two germline ends. CDR1 and CDR2 from the germline V gene are SNHLY and FYNNEI. This CDR3 is built from 15 residues. The CDR3: CASSDKGHTGYGYTF. The CDR3, as DNA: TGTGCCAGCAGTGATAAGGGACATACTGGATATGGCTACACCTTC.

The chain employs TRBV25-1 and TRBJ2-5, with 8 bases aligning to TRBD1. CDR1 and CDR2 (germline): MGHDK, SYGVNS. Unmatched junction bases numbered 3, after V lost 4 bases and J lost 5 bases. The CDR3 has 13 residues. The CDR3 bases are TGTGCCAGCAGTGCAGGGGGCTTGGAGACCCAGTACTTC. Residues: CASSAGGLETQYF.

The chain is built from TRBV19 and TRBJ2-7, with 8 bases identical to TRBD1. The V gene's germline CDR1 is LNHDA and CDR2 SQIVND (reference sequence). Trimming removed 1 base from V and 1 base from J; junction bases left unmatched: 3. The CDR3 contains 15 residues. The CDR3 loop is CASSIGQGRSYEQYF. The CDR3 coding sequence is TGTGCCAGTAGTATAGGACAGGGGCGATCCTACGAGCAGTACTTC.

The chain is built from TRBV7-3 and TRBJ2-3; tentatively, D is TRBD2 (5 bases). Germline V CDR1 and CDR2: SGHTA, FQGTGA. The CDR3 totals 14 residues. Trimming shortened V by 5 bases and J by 1 base, and 10 bases separated the two germline ends. The CDR3 DNA sequence: TGTGCCAGCAGCCAAGAAGCGGGCACAGATACGCAGTATTTT. It translates to CASSQEAGTDTQYF. Variable domain in full (rest from reference TRBV7-3 and TRBJ2-3): GAGVSQTPSNKVTEKGKYVELRCDPISGHTALYWYRQSLGQGPEFLIYFQGTGAADDSGLPNDRFFAVRPEGSVSTLKIQRTERGDSAVYLCASSQEAGTDTQYFGPGTRLTVL.

This clone has a single count. This chain joins TRBV6-1 and TRBJ2-5; maybe TRBD2 (5 bases). Germline V gene lookup returns CDR1 MNHNS and CDR2 SASEGT. The CDR3 spans 15 residues. V lost 7 bases, J lost 2 bases, and 17 bases lay in between. CDR3 sequence (DNA): TGTGCCAGCAAGTCGGGTGGACTGTGGCAAGAGACCCAGTACTTC. This translates into CASKSGGLWQETQYF.

The gene calls are TRBV2 and TRBJ1-5; the match to TRBD1 covers 10 bases. CDR1 and CDR2 (germline): SNHLY, FYNNEI. This CDR3 contains 14 residues. Trimming removed 7 bases from V and 4 bases from J; junction bases left unmatched: 4. CDR3 coding DNA: TGTGCCAGCACCGGGACAGGGGTGAATCAGCCCCAGCATTTT. It yields the protein CASTGTGVNQPQHF.

The J gene is TRBJ2-3, the V gene TRBV4-2; D is undetermined. V was clipped by 0 bases and J by 2 bases, with 9 bases between them. Germline V gives CDR1 LGHNA, CDR2 YNFKEQ. The CDR3 totals 15 residues. The CDR3 nucleotides are TGTGCCAGCAGCCAAGAAGGCGGATCCACAGATACGCAGTATTTT. It encodes CASSQEGGSTDTQYF.

This sequence joins TRBV9 and TRBJ2-1; D gene ambiguous. Germline assignment: CDR1 SGDLS and CDR2 YYNGEE. The CDR3 sequence is 16 residues long. The germline V and J ends were trimmed by 0 bases and 4 bases, with 14 bases remaining between them. The CDR3 sequence is CASSVGSRSVYNEQFF. DNA for the CDR3: TGTGCCAGCAGCGTAGGAAGTAGATCTGTTTACAATGAGCAGTTCTTC.

V usage is TRBV18 and J usage is TRBJ2-7, with a weak D call TRBD2 (6 bases). V was clipped by 0 bases and J by 0 bases, with 15 bases between them. Looked up from germline, CDR1 is KGHSH and CDR2 is LQKENI. The CDR3 runs 17 residues. The CDR3 is CASSPPIAAGGSYEQYF. DNA for the CDR3: TGTGCCAGCTCACCACCGATCGCCGCCGGGGGCTCCTACGAGCAGTACTTC. The full variable domain, its missing parts supplied by reference TRBV18 and TRBJ2-7, is NAGVMQNPRHLVRRRGQEARLRCSPMKGHSHVYWYRQLPEEGLKFMVYLQKENIIDESGMPKERFSAEFPKEGPSILRIQQVVRGDSAAYFCASSPPIAAGGSYEQYFGPGTRLTVT.

CDR3 sequence reads: CASSLDLYSEQYF. For the CDR3, the DNA is TGTGCCAGCAGCTTAGACCTTTACAGCGAGCAGTACTTC. The rearrangement uses TRBV7-2 and TRBJ2-7; D gene uncertain. This CDR3 has 13 residues. From germline, CDR1 is SGHTA and CDR2 FQGNSA. V was pared by 1 base and J by 6 bases, with 10 bases between.

The genes are TRBV5-1 and TRBJ1-3; 12 positions agree with TRBD1. Germline CDR1 reads SGHRS; CDR2 reads YFSETQ. V lost 5 bases to trimming and J lost 9 bases; unmatched junction nucleotides: 3. The CDR3 has 13 residues. The CDR3 sequence: CASRGQGAFTIYF. The CDR3 bases are TGCGCCAGCAGGGGACAGGGGGCTTTCACCATATATTTT.

The V call is TRBV7-2, the J call TRBJ2-2; perhaps TRBD1 as D (5 bases). CDR3 length: 14 residues. V lost 5 bases to trimming and J lost 5 bases, with 12 bases between them. The germline V gene has CDR1 SGHTA and CDR2 FQGNSA. CDR3 DNA sequence: TGTGCCAGCAGCCAACAACAGGTTACCGGGGAGCTGTTTTTT. Encoded protein: CASSQQQVTGELFF. Looking up the rest from reference TRBV7-2 and TRBJ2-2 gives the full variable domain: GAGVSQSPSNKVTEKGKDVELRCDPISGHTALYWYRQSLGQGLEFLIYFQGNSAPDKSGLPSDRFSAERTGGSVSTLTIQRTQQEDSAVYLCASSQQQVTGELFFGEGSRLTVL.

This chain joins TRBV12-5 and TRBJ1-1; tentative D call: TRBD1 (5 bases). Trimming took off 1 base at V and 8 bases at J, with 5 bases between the two ends. Germline CDR1 is LGHNT and CDR2 is FRNRAP. The CDR3 sequence is 11 residues long. The CDR3 DNA sequence: TGTGCTAGTGGTTTGGGGACAGAAGCTTTCTTT. It translates to CASGLGTEAFF.